This T cell receptor (beta chain) is from a study of beta chain features in type 1 diabetes (dated by TCRdb to the late 2010s). The study in broad terms: No differences in mean age, gender distribution, total cell number or subset yield were found between patients and healthy donors. Naive and central memory subsets were obtained from all 30 or so donors, but regulatory and stem cell-like memory subsets were isolated from only 8 patients and roughly 8 healthy donors. The study compared TCRB repertoires of sorted circulating CD4+ T cell subsets between recently diagnosed type 1 diabetes patients and matched healthy donors. A total of approximately 110,000,000 sorted cells were examined across all samples, and a strong correlation was observed between cell number per subset and RNA yield. Study-level results and caveats: Only small numbers of individuals were included in the HLA sub-analyses, which left unresolved whether HLA type had any influence on TCRB rearrangement. At VDJ recombination sites, type 1 diabetes patients had fewer insertions and more deleted nucleotides, which implies abnormalities in thymic rearrangement. A moderate but significant shortening of TCRB CDR3 length was observed in type 1 diabetes patients in all four CD4+ subsets. Naive, central memory and regulatory TCRB repertoires appeared more similar among patients than among healthy donors. Shorter templates might be favored by PCR, yet because patient and control samples were amplified and corrected together, any such skew would affect both groups equally. Sequencing cDNA rather than genomic DNA could over-represent highly expressing activated cells, although activation and CD3 levels did not differ between groups.

Only a few counts were recorded for this clone. What antigen it recognizes has not been identified. Within one base of it there is no much larger clone, and no base qualities were kept. A single peripheral blood draw of about 116 mL on average was collected from each donor into heparinised tubes. Using a panel that included CD45RO, CCR7, CD25, CD127, CD95 and CD27, naive, central memory, regulatory and stem cell-like memory CD4+ T cells were sorted on a BD FACSAria II. Every sorted population had a purity above 98%. PBMCs were isolated immediately by Lymphoprep density gradient centrifugation and stained directly without culture. Samples were stained and sorted in pairs, with one healthy donor and one patient per experiment, so that batch effects were minimized. The High Capacity cDNA Reverse Transcription Kit was used to reverse transcribe all of the isolated RNA, meaning that expressed TCRB transcripts were what got sequenced. Deep immunoSEQ sequencing was performed on naive, central memory and regulatory T cell samples, with an average of around 3.4 million total reads per sample. Sorted cells were lysed in RLT buffer, and RNA was extracted using DNase-treated RNeasy Micro or Mini kits according to cell number. Each cell subset was processed separately to prevent cross-contamination, with patient and healthy donor samples processed together. The immunoSEQ multiplex PCR was used to amplify TCRB sequences from cDNA, generating 87-bp fragments that spanned the CDR3 region. The amplicons were sequenced using the Illumina HiSeq platform. Regarding the original processing steps: PCR bias was computationally corrected using synthetic template baselines, reads within Hamming distance 2 were collapsed, and singletons that could not be merged were discarded. Reads were aligned against IMGT so that V, D and J genes, CDR3 length and insertions or deletions at six rearrangement sites could be assigned. Within each subset, clonotype counts were normalized to sorted cell number, after which true diversity and Gini coefficients were computed with the tcR R package. The overlap coefficient, calculated on TCRB nucleotide sequences, was used to measure repertoire sharing. Out-of-frame TCRB sequences from naive cells were analyzed as a proxy for the pre-selection repertoire. Entries here come from immuneACCESS through TCRdb and include only in-frame sequences with V and J called. Some clones fail to appear in such tables; in the studies checked, an unresolved V gene covers under half of the shortfall, and the cause of the remainder is unknown. The DNA gave D and trimming, while V, J and clone size come from that table. In this sample the table shows hundreds of thousands of clones, 15% of which occur a single time. The top ten clonotypes cover roughly 0.015% of the sample.

Trimming removed 6 bases from V and 2 bases from J, leaving 17 bases between the germline ends. Taken from the germline V gene (reference sequence), the CDR1 and CDR2 loops are MNHEY and SMNVEV. Inclusive of the bounding cysteine and phenylalanine, the CDR3 is 16 residues long. The kept DNA is CDR3 alone, 48 bases in frame from the first base. Recombination connected TRBV27 to TRBJ2-4; the D gene is perhaps TRBD1, on 5 matching bases. This clonotype originated in a man in his late teens or twenties with type 1 diabetes. The sample taken for sequencing was naive CD4+ T cells from blood. Sample cell subset or site, as interpreted from the label and publication: true naive CD4+ T cells. The CDR3 in this case is CASRTPGLGTKNIQYF. The nucleotide sequence reads TGTGCCAGCAGAACTCCAGGGTTGGGAACCAAAAACATTCAGTACTTC.